The 11 T cell receptor beta chains below all came from one sample that was sequenced in a study of CD8 T cells in Susac syndrome. The authors reverse transcribed about 0.5 to 1 ug RNA with random hexamers. MiXCR, applied by TCRdb to the immunoSEQ multiplex PCR reads, yields one record per CDR3 protein. The sample lists roughly 84,000 distinct CDR3 sequences, 90% to 97% occurring once. Sequences were obtained from CD8+ T cells from PBMCs. These receptor sequences come from a human donor with Susac syndrome.

V usage is TRBV28 and J usage is TRBJ1-5; D unclear. Trimming removed 3 bases from V and 1 base from J, with 13 bases in between. The CDR3 covers 16 residues. CDR1 is MDHEN and CDR2 is SYDVKM in the germline V gene. DNA of the CDR3: TGTGCCAGCAGTTTGACCTTGACGGGGAGCAATCAGCCCCAGCATTTT. It specifies CASSLTLTGSNQPQHF.

The rearrangement uses TRBV9 and TRBJ1-2; D gene uncertain. V was pared by 3 bases and J by 6 bases, with 21 bases between. The CDR3 loop spans 16 amino acids. The germline CDR1 and CDR2 sequences are SGDLS and YYNGEE. This CDR3 is CASSESDEALVNGYTF. In DNA form, the CDR3 reads TGTGCCAGCAGCGAATCGGACGAGGCACTGGTGAATGGCTACACCTTC.

The rearrangement joins TRBV29-1 to TRBJ2-2; D possibly matches TRBD1 or TRBD2 (5 bases each). CDR3 length equals 12 residues. Germline V CDR1 and CDR2: SQVTM, ANQGSEA. Deletions cut 2 bases from V and 5 bases from J, with 6 bases between. The CDR3 DNA sequence: TGCAGCGTTGAATGGGGGACCGGGGAGCTGTTTTTT. Amino acids: CSVEWGTGELFF.

The chain links TRBV9 to TRBJ2-3; TRBD1 aligns across 7 bases. The CDR3 spans 16 residues. The V and J ends lost 3 bases and 4 bases, in that order; junction bases with no gene match: 11. Germline V gene lookup returns CDR1 SGDLS and CDR2 YYNGEE. CDR3 in DNA: TGTGCCAGCAGCGCTTTGACAGGGCGGAGCGCAGATACGCAGTATTTT. It specifies CASSALTGRSADTQYF. Variable domain in full (rest from reference TRBV9 and TRBJ2-3): DSGVTQTPKHLITATGQRVTLRCSPRSGDLSVYWYQQSLDQGLQFLIQYYNGEERAKGNILERFSAQQFPDLHSELNLSSLELGDSALYFCASSALTGRSADTQYFGPGTRLTVL.

This rearrangement joins TRBV11-2 to TRBJ2-1, with D uncertain. Looked up from germline, CDR1 is SGHAT and CDR2 is FQNNGV. The V and J ends lost 5 bases and 5 bases respectively, with 4 bases between them. The CDR3 runs 11 residues. The CDR3 DNA reads as TGTGCCAGCAGCCCCGACAATGAGCAGTTCTTC. It specifies CASSPDNEQFF.

The count of this clonotype is one. The rearrangement joins TRBV18 to TRBJ2-3, with 12 bases lining up with TRBD2. V lost 3 bases and J lost 2; bases outside the gene matches: 9. Per germline, CDR1 KGHSH and CDR2 LQKENI. This CDR3 is 18 amino acids long. DNA of the CDR3: TGTGCCAGCTCACCTCGGCTAGCGGGGGGGAACCCCACAGATACGCAGTATTTT. Protein product: CASSPRLAGGNPTDTQYF. Supplemented by reference TRBV18 and TRBJ2-3, the full variable domain reads NAGVMQNPRHLVRRRGQEARLRCSPMKGHSHVYWYRQLPEEGLKFMVYLQKENIIDESGMPKERFSAEFPKEGPSILRIQQVVRGDSAAYFCASSPRLAGGNPTDTQYFGPGTRLTVL.

This sequence joins TRBV12-3 or TRBV12-4 and TRBJ2-1; 7 nucleotides line up with TRBD2. The J segment lost 10 bases and the V segment lost 3 bases, leaving 6 bases of the junction unmatched. The CDR3 has 13 amino acids. CDR3 region: CASSFAGEREQFF. CDR3 DNA sequence: TGTGCCAGCAGTTTTGCGGGGGAGAGAGAGCAGTTCTTC.

The chain combines TRBV27 with TRBJ1-3; 9 bases align to TRBD1. Per germline, CDR1 MNHEY and CDR2 SMNVEV (reference sequence). The CDR3 runs 15 residues. With V trimmed by 4 bases and J by 1 base, 2 bases remained unmatched. The CDR3: CASSSDRGSGNTIYF. In DNA, the CDR3 is TGTGCCAGCAGTTCCGACAGGGGGTCTGGAAACACCATATATTTT.

The chain joins TRBV19 to TRBJ1-1; D perhaps matches TRBD1 (5 bases). CDR3 length equals 15 residues. V lost 8 bases and J lost 1, with 17 bases in between. Germline V lookup: CDR1 LNHDA, CDR2 SQIVND (reference sequence). CDR3 in DNA: TGTGCCAGTCACTGGGGCCAGGGACGGAACACTGAAGCTTTCTTT. Protein sequence: CASHWGQGRNTEAFF.

The chain combines TRBV7-8 with TRBJ1-1; a weak D match, TRBD1 (5 bases). Trimming pared 5 bases from V and 6 bases from J, leaving 19 bases between. The CDR3 runs to 15 residues. Germline CDR1 is SGHVS and CDR2 is FQNEAQ. The CDR3 sequence is CASSVTRAGQAEAFF. The DNA of the CDR3 is TGTGCCAGCAGCGTTACTCGGGCGGGGCAGGCTGAAGCTTTCTTT. The full variable domain, completed using reference TRBV7-8 and TRBJ1-1, is GAGVSQSPRYKVAKRGQDVALRCDPISGHVSLFWYQQALGQGPEFLTYFQNEAQLDKSGLPSDRFFAERPEGSVSTLKIQRTQQEDSAVYLCASSVTRAGQAEAFFGQGTRLTVV.

This rearrangement joins TRBV29-1 to TRBJ2-7, with 8 bases lining up with TRBD1. V was clipped by 5 bases and J by 6 bases; unmatched bases: 12. The CDR3 is made up of 14 amino acids. Germline lookup yields CDR1 SQVTM and CDR2 ANQGSEA. CDR3 in DNA: TGCAGCGTTCCTGTTGGGACAGGATTAATCGAGCAGTACTTC. Residues: CSVPVGTGLIEQYF.